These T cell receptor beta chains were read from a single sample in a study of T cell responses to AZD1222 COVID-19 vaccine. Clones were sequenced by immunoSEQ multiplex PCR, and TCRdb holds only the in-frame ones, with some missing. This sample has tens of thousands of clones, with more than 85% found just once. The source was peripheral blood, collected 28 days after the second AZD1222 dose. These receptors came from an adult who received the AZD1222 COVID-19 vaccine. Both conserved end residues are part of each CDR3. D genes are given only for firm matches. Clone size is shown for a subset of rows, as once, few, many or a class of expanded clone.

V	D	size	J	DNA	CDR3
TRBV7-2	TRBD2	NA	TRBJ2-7	TGTGCCAGCAGCGTGGGACTAGCGGGCGAGCAGTACTTC	CASSVGLAGEQYF
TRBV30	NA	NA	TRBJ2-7	TGTGCCTGGAGCCGGACAGTCTACGAGCAGTACTTC	CAWSRTVYEQYF
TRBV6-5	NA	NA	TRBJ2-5	TGTGCCAGCAGTTACGGGGGACAAGCTGCTCAAGAGACCCAGTACTTC	CASSYGGQAAQETQYF
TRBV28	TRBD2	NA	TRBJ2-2	TGTGCCAGCACTCCGCCAGGGATTAGCGGGACCGGGGAGCTGTTTTTT	CASTPPGISGTGELFF
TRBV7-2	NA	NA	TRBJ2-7	TGTGCCAGCAGCCATGACAGCGAATCCTACGAGCAGTACTTC	CASSHDSESYEQYF
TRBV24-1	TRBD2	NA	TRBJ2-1	TGTGCCACCAGTGGACTAGCGGGTATCAATGAGCAGTTCTTC	CATSGLAGINEQFF
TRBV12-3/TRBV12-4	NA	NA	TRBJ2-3	TGTGCCAGCAGTTTGGAGGGGAGAGATACGCAGTATTTT	CASSLEGRDTQYF
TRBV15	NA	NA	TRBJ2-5	TGTGCCACCAGCAGACCCCGAGGGGGAGGAGAGACCCAGTACTTC	CATSRPRGGGETQYF
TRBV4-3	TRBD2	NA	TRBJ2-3	TGCGCCAGCAGCCGCGGGACTAGCGGGGCCACAGATACGCAGTATTTT	CASSRGTSGATDTQYF
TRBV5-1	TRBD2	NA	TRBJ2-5	TGCGCCAGCAGCTCCGGGCAAGCGGGAGGGACCCAGTACTTC	CASSSGQAGGTQYF
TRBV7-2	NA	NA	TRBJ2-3	TGTGCCAGCAGACTAGACTGGGAAGATACGCAGTATTTT	CASRLDWEDTQYF
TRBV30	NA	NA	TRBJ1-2	TGTGCCTGGAGTGCCGACAGGAACTATGGCTACACCTTC	CAWSADRNYGYTF
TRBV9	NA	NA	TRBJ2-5	TGTGCCAGCAGCGTAGGGGCTCAACAGGCCCAGTACTTC	CASSVGAQQAQYF
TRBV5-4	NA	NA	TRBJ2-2	TGTGCCGACTCTCGAGGGGGGACTTTGAACACCGGGGAGCTGTTTTTT	CADSRGGTLNTGELFF
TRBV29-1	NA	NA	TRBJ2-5	TGCAGCGTTCAGTTGGGGGCGCGAATAGAGACCCAGTACTTC	CSVQLGARIETQYF
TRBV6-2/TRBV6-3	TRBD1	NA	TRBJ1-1	TGTGCCAGCAGCCCCCGCGTGACAGGGGGTTGGAACACTGAAGCTTTCTTT	CASSPRVTGGWNTEAFF
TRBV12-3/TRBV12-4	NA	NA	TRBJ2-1	TGTGCCAGCAGTTTAGGGCCCTACAATGAGCAGTTCTTC	CASSLGPYNEQFF
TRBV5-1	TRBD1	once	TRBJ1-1	TGCGCCACCTCGACAGGGGGTGGGGACACTGAAGCTTTCTTT	CATSTGGGDTEAFF
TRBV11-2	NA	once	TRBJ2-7	TGTGCCAGCAGTCGCCATCTCGCCGAGCAGTACTTC	CASSRHLAEQYF
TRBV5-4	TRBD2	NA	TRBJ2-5	TGTGCCAGCAGCTTCGGACTAGCGGGAGAGACCCAGTACTTC	CASSFGLAGETQYF
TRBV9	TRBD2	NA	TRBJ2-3	TGTGCCAGCAGCGTCGGGACTAGTCTGGATACGCAGTATTTT	CASSVGTSLDTQYF
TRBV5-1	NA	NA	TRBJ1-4	TGCGCCAGCAGCTTGAGGGAGGGGAGAGAAAAACTGTTTTTT	CASSLREGREKLFF
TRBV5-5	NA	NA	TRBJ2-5	TGTGCCAGCAGCTTGGAATGGGTCCAAGAGACCCAGTACTTC	CASSLEWVQETQYF
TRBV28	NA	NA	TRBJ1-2	TGTGCCAGCGGGAACCTTGGCTACACCTTC	CASGNLGYTF
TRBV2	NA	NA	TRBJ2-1	TGTGCCAGCACTCGTTCCGAAAACAATGAGCAGTTCTTC	CASTRSENNEQFF
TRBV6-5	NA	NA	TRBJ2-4	TGTGCCAGCAGTTACTCTGGCGGCCTAGCCAAAAACATTCAGTACTTC	CASSYSGGLAKNIQYF
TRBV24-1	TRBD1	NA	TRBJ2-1	TGTGCCACCAGTGATTTGGCAACAGGGGGCGCGTCCTACAATGAGCAGTTCTTC	CATSDLATGGASYNEQFF
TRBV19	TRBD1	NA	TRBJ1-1	TGTGCCAGTAGTATGGGACAGGGGGCAGCTTTCTTT	CASSMGQGAAFF
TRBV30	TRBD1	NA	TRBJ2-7	TGTGCCTGGGCCGCAGGGGGCCCCCACGAGCAGTACTTC	CAWAAGGPHEQYF
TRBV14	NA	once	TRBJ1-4	TGTGCCAGCAGCCAGCTTGCAACTAATGAAAAACTGTTTTTT	CASSQLATNEKLFF
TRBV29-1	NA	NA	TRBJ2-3	TGCAGCGTTGATACGGGCACAGATACGCAGTATTTT	CSVDTGTDTQYF
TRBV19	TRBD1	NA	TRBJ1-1	TGTGCCAGTAGTAGCGGGACAGTGAACACTGAAGCTTTCTTT	CASSSGTVNTEAFF
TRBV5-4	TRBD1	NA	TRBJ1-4	TGTGCCAGCACCCGACAGGGATTTAATGAAAAACTGTTTTTT	CASTRQGFNEKLFF
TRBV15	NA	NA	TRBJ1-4	TGTGCCACCAGCAGGGGGGAGGCCTCAACTAATGAAAAACTGTTTTTT	CATSRGEASTNEKLFF
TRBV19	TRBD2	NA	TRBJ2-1	TGTGCCACCGGGCGCGGGACTAGCCGTTACAATGAGCAGTTCTTC	CATGRGTSRYNEQFF
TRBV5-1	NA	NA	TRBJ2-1	TGCGCCAGCAGCTTGGGAGCGCTACACTCCTACAATGAGCAGTTCTTC	CASSLGALHSYNEQFF
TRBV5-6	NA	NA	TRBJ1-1	TGTGCCAGCAGCTTGGGTAGCTTCTTTGGAGCTTTCTTT	CASSLGSFFGAFF
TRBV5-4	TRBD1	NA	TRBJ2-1	TGTGCCAGCAGCTTAGAGGGGGCGCGTTACAATGAGCAGTTCTTC	CASSLEGARYNEQFF
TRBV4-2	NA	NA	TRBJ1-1	TGTGCCAGCAGGTCCCTCCAGGGCCCTGAAGCTTTCTTT	CASRSLQGPEAFF
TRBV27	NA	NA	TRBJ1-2	TGTGCCAGCAGTTTATCGGGGATATTGAATGGCTACACCTTC	CASSLSGILNGYTF
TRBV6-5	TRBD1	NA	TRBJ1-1	TGTGCCAGCAGTTATACAGGGGGCTCCACTGAAGCTTTCTTT	CASSYTGGSTEAFF
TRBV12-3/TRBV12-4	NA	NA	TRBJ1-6	TGTGCCAGCAGTTCAGGGAATTCACCCCTCCACTTT	CASSSGNSPLHF
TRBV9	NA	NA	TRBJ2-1	TGTGCCAGCAGCGTAGCTCTCAGTTATGAGCAGTTCTTC	CASSVALSYEQFF
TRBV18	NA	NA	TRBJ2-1	TGTGCCAGCTCACCCTGGGTAAGCTCCTACAATGAGCAGTTCTTC	CASSPWVSSYNEQFF
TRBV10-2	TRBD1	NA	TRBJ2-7	TGCGCCAGCAGTGCCGGGCAGGGGGTAGCCTACGAGCAGTACTTC	CASSAGQGVAYEQYF
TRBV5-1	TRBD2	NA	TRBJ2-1	TGCGCCAGCAGCTTGGGGGGCCAGGGAGGGTTCAATGAGCAGTTCTTC	CASSLGGQGGFNEQFF
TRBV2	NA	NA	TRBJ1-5	TGTGCCAGCACCGACTTTGACGGTTATCAGCCCCAGCATTTT	CASTDFDGYQPQHF
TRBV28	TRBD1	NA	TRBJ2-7	TGTGCCAGCAGTTTTAAAACGACAGGGACCCACGAGCAGTACTTC	CASSFKTTGTHEQYF
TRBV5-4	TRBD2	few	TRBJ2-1	TGTGCCAGCAGCTTGTGGATAGCGGGGGATGAGCAGTTCTTC	CASSLWIAGDEQFF
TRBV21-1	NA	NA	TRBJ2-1	TGTGCCAGCAGCTTGGACAGGGAATTAAACAATGAGCAGTTCTTC	CASSLDRELNNEQFF
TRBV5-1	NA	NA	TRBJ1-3	TGCGCCAGCAGCTTGGATCGGGCTGGAAACACCATATATTTT	CASSLDRAGNTIYF
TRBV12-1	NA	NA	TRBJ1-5	TGTGCCAGCAGCCTGGGCCAGCCCCAGCATTTT	CASSLGQPQHF
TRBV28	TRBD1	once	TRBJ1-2	TGTGCCAGCAGTTTAGGGGACAGAGTCTCCTATGGCTACACCTTC	CASSLGDRVSYGYTF